The sequence of this T cell receptor beta chain was determined in a study of blood T cell repertoires in COVID-19 (dated by TCRdb to 2020 to 2021). Background on the whole study: The collaborator samples originated in the United States, Italy and Spain and spanned the acute and convalescent phases of COVID-19. The material from the prospective study consisted of cDNA or gDNA derived from T cells, B-cell-depleted T cells, or PBMCs. Deeply sampled blood TCRbeta repertoires from subjects exposed to, actively infected with, or recovered from COVID-19 were included in the dataset. The repertoires were released in a freely available public database meant as a resource for research on the immune response to SARS-CoV-2. The samples were drawn from two sources: the first 160 participants of the ongoing ImmuneRACE study, and 1,254 subjects contributed by 6 global collaborators. The sample metadata nearly always contained a de-identified subject ID, COVID-19 status, age in years and sex. Where available, HLA class I and class II types were obtained from metadata supplied by the sample provider rather than from assay-based typing. What the research found in general, with its limitations: How much clinical and demographic metadata was included differed by source and by participant, and the metadata was provided uncurated.

TCRbeta CDR3 regions were amplified from genomic DNA by means of the immunoSEQ Assay, a bias-controlled multiplex PCR. The original pipeline was this. The number of nucleated cells in each sample was estimated from the amplification of reference gene primers within the assay. To quantify the absolute abundance of each unique TCRbeta CDR3 rearrangement, sequence reads were collapsed and filtered. For each sample, productive Simpson clonality was calculated by taking the square root of Simpson's diversity index across productive rearrangements. The immuneACCESS repertoire file appears here via TCRdb, limited to in-frame rearrangements. These files lack a portion of the clones; in checked studies, under half of the deficit traces to unresolved V genes, and the cause of the others is not known. V and J calls and clone size are copied from that table; D and trimming were computed from the DNA. Recorded for this sample are about 440,000 clones; about 85% of them occurred a single time. The ten largest clones capture around 1.8% of the sample.

A distance of 8 bases separates the germline ends of V and J, which lose 3 bases and 3 bases respectively. CDR3 length: 13 amino acids, cysteine to phenylalanine. Only CDR3 DNA is held: 39 bases, read in frame from base 1. In this sample, this clone turned up once. Its antigen remains undetermined. No much larger clone exists at a distance of one base, and base qualities are not known. Enrolling through a virtual design, the prospective study's participants ranged in age from roughly 18 to 90 years and lived across roughly 23 United States geographic areas. Cohort assignment in the prospective study relied on participant-reported clinical history from a screening survey and a study questionnaire. In the prospective study, mobile phlebotomists collected whole blood, serum and a nasopharyngeal or oropharyngeal swab from each participant. Over a roughly 2-month period, participants in the prospective study had the option of providing additional blood draws and questionnaires. Before DNA extraction, prospective study blood samples were shipped either frozen or at room temperature.

Sequenced material: PBMCs or T cells enriched from blood (not recorded which). The receptor chain draws on TRBV12-3 or TRBV12-4 and TRBJ1-1; no confident D gene assignment can be made. The receptor was isolated from a woman younger than 35 with acute COVID-19. The CDR3 here reads CASSLGRDTEAFF. The DNA is as follows: TGTGCCAGCAGTTTGGGGAGGGACACTGAAGCTTTCTTT.